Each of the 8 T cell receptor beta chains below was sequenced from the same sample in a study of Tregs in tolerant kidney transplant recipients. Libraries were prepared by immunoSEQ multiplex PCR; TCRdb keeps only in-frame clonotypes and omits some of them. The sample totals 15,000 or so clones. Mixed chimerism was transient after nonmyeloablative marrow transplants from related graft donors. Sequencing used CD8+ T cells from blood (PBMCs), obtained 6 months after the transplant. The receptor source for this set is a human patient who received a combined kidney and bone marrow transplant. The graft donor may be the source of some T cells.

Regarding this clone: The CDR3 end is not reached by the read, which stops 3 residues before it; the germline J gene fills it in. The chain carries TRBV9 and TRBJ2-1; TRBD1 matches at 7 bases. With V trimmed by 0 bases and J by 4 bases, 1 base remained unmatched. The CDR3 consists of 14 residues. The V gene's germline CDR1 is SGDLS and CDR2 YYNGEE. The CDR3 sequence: CASSVVQGYNEQFF. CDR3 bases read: TGTGCCAGCAGCGTAGTACAGGGGTACAATGAG.

CDR3 residues: CASSEVGGKITDTQYF. The part of the CDR3 DNA that was read is TGTGCCAGCAGTGAAGTTGGGGGGAAAATCACAGATACG. The rearrangement links TRBV2 to TRBJ2-3; TRBD2 might be the D (6 bases). The observed sequence ends 3 residues before the CDR3 terminus, with the missing tail filled in from the germline J gene. The germline V gene has CDR1 SNHLY and CDR2 FYNNEI. Trimming left V 1 base short and J 2 bases short, with 13 bases between. This CDR3 spans 16 amino acids.

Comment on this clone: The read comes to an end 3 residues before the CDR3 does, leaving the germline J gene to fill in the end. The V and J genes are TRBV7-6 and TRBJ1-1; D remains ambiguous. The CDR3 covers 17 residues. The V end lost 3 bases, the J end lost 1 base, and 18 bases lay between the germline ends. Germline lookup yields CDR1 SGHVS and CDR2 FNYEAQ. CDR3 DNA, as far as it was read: TGTGCCAGCAGCTTTCCCATCACCAGTTCGGGGAACACTGAA. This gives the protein CASSFPITSSGNTE. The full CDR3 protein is CASSFPITSSGNTEAFF.

The CDR3 loop is CASSIGSGQFGYEQYF. CDR3 bases read: TGTGCCAGTAGTATAGGCTCGGGACAGTTCGGGTACGAG. The V call is TRBV19, the J call TRBJ2-7, with 7 bases identical to TRBD1. The CDR3 end is not reached by the read, which stops 3 residues before it; the germline J gene fills it in. Looked up from germline, CDR1 is LNHDA and CDR2 is SQIVND (reference sequence). There are 16 residues in the CDR3. J was trimmed by 4 bases and V by 1 base; bases with no gene match: 10. The complete variable domain, with remaining parts taken from reference TRBV19 and TRBJ2-7, reads DGGITQSPKYLFRKEGQNVTLSCEQNLNHDAMYWYRQDPGQGLRLIYYSQIVNDFQKGDIAEGYSVSREKKESFPLTVTSAQKNPTAFYLCASSIGSGQFGYEQYFGPGTRLTVT.

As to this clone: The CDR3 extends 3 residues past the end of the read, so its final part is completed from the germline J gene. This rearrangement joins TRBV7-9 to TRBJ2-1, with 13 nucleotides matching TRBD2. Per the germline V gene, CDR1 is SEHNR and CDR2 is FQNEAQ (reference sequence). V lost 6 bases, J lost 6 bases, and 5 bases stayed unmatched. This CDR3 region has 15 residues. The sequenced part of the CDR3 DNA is TGTGCCAGCAGAGCCGGGACTAGCGGGATCAATGAG. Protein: CASRAGTSGINE. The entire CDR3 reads CASRAGTSGINEQFF.

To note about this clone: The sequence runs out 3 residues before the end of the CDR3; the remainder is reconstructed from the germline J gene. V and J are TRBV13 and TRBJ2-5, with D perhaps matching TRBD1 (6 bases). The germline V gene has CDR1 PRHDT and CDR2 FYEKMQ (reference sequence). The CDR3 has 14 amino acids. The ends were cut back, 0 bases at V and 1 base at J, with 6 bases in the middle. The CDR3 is CASSLGGAQETQYF. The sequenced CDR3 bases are TGTGCCAGCAGCTTAGGGGGGGCCCAAGAGACC.

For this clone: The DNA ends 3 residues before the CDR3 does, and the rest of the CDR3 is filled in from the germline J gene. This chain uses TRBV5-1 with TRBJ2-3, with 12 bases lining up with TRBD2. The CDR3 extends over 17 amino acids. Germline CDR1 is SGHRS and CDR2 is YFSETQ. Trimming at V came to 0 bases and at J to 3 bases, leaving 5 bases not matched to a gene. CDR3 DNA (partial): TGCGCCAGCAGCTTGGCAGGACTAGCGGGAAGGACAGATACG. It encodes CASSLAGLAGRTDT. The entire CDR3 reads CASSLAGLAGRTDTQYF.

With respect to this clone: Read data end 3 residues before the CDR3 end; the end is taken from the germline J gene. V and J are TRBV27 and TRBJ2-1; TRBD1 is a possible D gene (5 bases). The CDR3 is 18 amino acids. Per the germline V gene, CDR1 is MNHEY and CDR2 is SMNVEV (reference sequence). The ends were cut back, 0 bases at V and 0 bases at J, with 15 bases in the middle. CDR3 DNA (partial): TGTGCCAGCAGTTTATCTCTTGGGGCGCAGCCCTCCTACAATGAG. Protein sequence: CASSLSLGAQPSYNE. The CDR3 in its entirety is CASSLSLGAQPSYNEQFF.